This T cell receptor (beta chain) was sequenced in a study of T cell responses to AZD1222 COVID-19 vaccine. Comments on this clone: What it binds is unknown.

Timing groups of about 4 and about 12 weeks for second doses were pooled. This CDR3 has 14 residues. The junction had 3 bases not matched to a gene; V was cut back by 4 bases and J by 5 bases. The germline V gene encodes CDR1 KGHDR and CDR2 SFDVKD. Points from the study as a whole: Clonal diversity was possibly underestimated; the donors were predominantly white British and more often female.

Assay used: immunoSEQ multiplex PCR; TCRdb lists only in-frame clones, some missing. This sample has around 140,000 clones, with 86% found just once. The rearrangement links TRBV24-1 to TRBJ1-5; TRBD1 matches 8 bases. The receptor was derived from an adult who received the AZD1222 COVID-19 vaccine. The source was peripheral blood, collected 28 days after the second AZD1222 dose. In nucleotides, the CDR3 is TGTGCCACCAGTGAGGGGACAGGCGATCAGCCCCAGCATTTT. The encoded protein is CATSEGTGDQPQHF.